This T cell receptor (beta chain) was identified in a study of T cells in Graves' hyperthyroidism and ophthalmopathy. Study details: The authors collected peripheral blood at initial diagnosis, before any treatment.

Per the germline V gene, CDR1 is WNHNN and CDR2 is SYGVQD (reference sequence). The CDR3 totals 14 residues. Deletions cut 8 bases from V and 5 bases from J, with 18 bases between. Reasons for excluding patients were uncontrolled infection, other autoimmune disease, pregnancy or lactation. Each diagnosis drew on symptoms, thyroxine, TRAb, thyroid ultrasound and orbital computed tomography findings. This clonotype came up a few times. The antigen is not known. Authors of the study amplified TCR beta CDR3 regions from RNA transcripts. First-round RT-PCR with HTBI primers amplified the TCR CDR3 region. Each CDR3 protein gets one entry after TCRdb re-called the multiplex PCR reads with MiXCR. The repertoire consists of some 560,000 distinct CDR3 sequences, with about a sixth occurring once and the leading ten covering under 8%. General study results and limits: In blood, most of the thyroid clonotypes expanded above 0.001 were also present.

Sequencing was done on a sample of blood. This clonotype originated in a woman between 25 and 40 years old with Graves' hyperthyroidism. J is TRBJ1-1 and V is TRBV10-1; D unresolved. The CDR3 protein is CASSQNRGGTEAFF. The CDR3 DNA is TGCGCCAGCTCTCAAAACAGAGGCGGGACTGAAGCTTTCTTT.